These T cell receptor beta chains were read from a single sample in a study of cytomegalovirus exposure and HLA in healthy donors. Some clones are missing from TCRdb's copy, which holds only in-frame ones; the method was immunoSEQ multiplex PCR. The table has some 180,000 clones, 75% seen once; the top ten hold 2.9%. Sequencing was carried out using PBMCs. The receptors shown here come from a male donor in good health and CMV-seronegative. Each CDR3 is given without its conserved first and last residue. Rows may omit the clone size; those that give it use once, few, many or a size class.

size	V	J	CDR3
.	TRBV2	TRBJ2-1	ASSLSDNEQF
.	TRBV9	TRBJ1-5	ASSVAGVSNQPQH
once	TRBV27	.	ASSLTGTSGSYEQY
few	TRBV6-1	TRBJ1-2	ASSSPRAEGEGYT
.	TRBV6-6	TRBJ1-6	AGSDPGRSVSPLH
.	TRBV5-1	TRBJ1-3	ASSLEGVGNTIY
.	TRBV27	TRBJ2-3	ASSFLGTYTQY
.	TRBV9	TRBJ2-3	ASSSTGLAGGRGDTQY
.	TRBV28	TRBJ1-5	ASRMDTNQPQH
.	TRBV7-3	TRBJ2-1	ASSLGQKQF
.	TRBV6-5	TRBJ1-1	ASSTDRGLEAF
.	TRBV2	TRBJ1-2	ASSRDSTNYGYT
.	TRBV6-5	TRBJ1-1	ASNGQGAWTEAF
.	TRBV27	TRBJ2-1	ASSLGRRNEQF
few	TRBV4-1	TRBJ1-2	ASSQFSYGQTTQDGYT
few	TRBV2	TRBJ2-1	ASSEGLGLAGGGGV
.	TRBV7-3	TRBJ1-1	ASSSVGGGTEAF
once	TRBV25-1	TRBJ2-1	ASSEGREWYNEQF
.	TRBV4-1	TRBJ2-1	ASSQRDSSYNEQF
.	TRBV7-3	TRBJ2-5	ASSLIPLPEGTQY
.	TRBV18	TRBJ2-3	ASSQTSGRPDTQY
.	TRBV29-1	TRBJ2-1	SVTLAGDYNEQF
.	TRBV5-4	TRBJ2-5	ASTSGGYQETQY
few	TRBV7-6	TRBJ2-1	ASSPPRASGGPFDEQF
.	TRBV28	TRBJ2-7	ASSAPGQGYEQY
.	TRBV28	TRBJ2-1	ASTPGQGPYNEQF
.	TRBV6-5	TRBJ2-6	ASSYSGLSGANVLT
.	TRBV6-1	TRBJ2-7	ASSYTSGSYEQY
.	TRBV13	TRBJ2-7	ASSLGGRGEQY
.	TRBV13	TRBJ1-6	ASSLGSGNSPLH
.	TRBV30	TRBJ1-2	AWREQGDGYT
.	TRBV19	TRBJ2-1	ASSISSGKYNEQF
.	TRBV11-2	TRBJ1-5	ASSLSGGGNQPQH
.	TRBV30	TRBJ2-1	GVVGSSYNEQF
once	TRBV7-9	TRBJ1-1	ASSSTFNTEAF
few	TRBV28	TRBJ1-3	ASSSGASGNTIY
.	TRBV27	TRBJ2-3	ASSKFIADTQY
.	TRBV30	TRBJ1-2	AWSIRTVISNYGYT
few	TRBV30	TRBJ1-2	AWAGSFNYGYT
.	TRBV19	TRBJ1-6	ASSIGTYSPLH
.	TRBV5-6	TRBJ1-4	ASSYTGLANEKLF
.	TRBV19	TRBJ2-1	ASNSGSSYNEQF
.	TRBV15	TRBJ1-2	ATSRGAGINGYT
.	TRBV11-1	TRBJ2-7	ASSIPPEGQQY
few	TRBV2	TRBJ2-3	ASGGATGPTDTQY
.	TRBV4-3	TRBJ2-3	ASSQQATDTQY
.	TRBV7-3	TRBJ2-1	ASSLTTDNEQF
.	TRBV30	TRBJ1-2	AGSQGSYGYT
.	TRBV30	TRBJ1-1	AWNRQGWDTEAF
.	TRBV28	TRBJ1-3	ASSWMGQSNTIY
few	TRBV6-5	TRBJ1-2	ASSRDRATYGYT
.	TRBV9	TRBJ1-2	ASSQGLNYGYT
.	TRBV28	TRBJ2-7	ASSFRGAYEQY